These T cell receptor beta chains were read from a single sample in a study of cytomegalovirus exposure and HLA in healthy donors. The table came from immunoSEQ multiplex PCR; TCRdb's copy has only in-frame clones and leaves some out. In the table there are 100,000 to 150,000 clones, approximately 75% of which are singletons. Source material: PBMCs. The receptors derive from a man aged 25 to 40 in good health and CMV-seronegative. Each CDR3 is given with its conserved first and last residue. Fields, in order: clone size, J gene, D gene, V gene, CDR3 DNA, CDR3 protein. A D gene is named only where the DNA matches it firmly. Clone size appears in some rows only: once, few, many, or a class for an expanded clone.

abundance: many
j_gene: TRBJ1-6
d_gene: -
v_gene: TRBV7-6
CDR3nt: TGTGCCAGCAGCTTAGGCGGGGTGGAAGGCAATTCACCCCTCCACTTT
CDR3aa: CASSLGGVEGNSPLHF

abundance: -
j_gene: TRBJ2-7
d_gene: TRBD2
v_gene: TRBV28
CDR3nt: TGTGCCAGCAGTTCTGAACGGGGGGGATCCTACGAGCAGTACTTC
CDR3aa: CASSSERGGSYEQYF

abundance: -
j_gene: TRBJ2-3
d_gene: -
v_gene: TRBV10-1
CDR3nt: TGCGCCAGCAGCCCAGGACAGCTAGATACGCAGTATTTT
CDR3aa: CASSPGQLDTQYF

abundance: -
j_gene: TRBJ2-6
d_gene: TRBD1
v_gene: TRBV7-9
CDR3nt: TGTGCCAGCAGCAAACGGACAGGACTGGGGGATGGGGCCAACGTCCTGACTTTC
CDR3aa: CASSKRTGLGDGANVLTF

abundance: -
j_gene: TRBJ1-1
d_gene: -
v_gene: TRBV2
CDR3nt: TGTGCCAGCAGTGAAGAGCAGGCCCTGAACACTGAAGCTTTCTTT
CDR3aa: CASSEEQALNTEAFF

abundance: -
j_gene: TRBJ1-5
d_gene: -
v_gene: TRBV5-5
CDR3nt: TGTGCCAGCAGCTTGGACGGGGAGTTTAGCAATCAGCCCCAGCATTTT
CDR3aa: CASSLDGEFSNQPQHF

abundance: -
j_gene: TRBJ2-7
d_gene: -
v_gene: TRBV21-1
CDR3nt: TGTGCCAGCAGCAAGACAGGGGGTAGCGACGAGCAGTACTTC
CDR3aa: CASSKTGGSDEQYF

abundance: once
j_gene: TRBJ1-1
d_gene: -
v_gene: TRBV29-1
CDR3nt: TGCAGCGTTGAGGGGGCGCGGACTGAAGCTTTCTTT
CDR3aa: CSVEGARTEAFF

abundance: -
j_gene: TRBJ1-4
d_gene: -
v_gene: TRBV4-2
CDR3nt: TGTGCCAGCAGCCAATCAGGGGTAGGGAAGGAAAAACTGTTTTTT
CDR3aa: CASSQSGVGKEKLFF

abundance: -
j_gene: TRBJ2-2
d_gene: -
v_gene: TRBV5-1
CDR3nt: TGCGCCAGCAGCTCCGGGACTGTCGCGAACACCGGGGAGCTGTTTTTT
CDR3aa: CASSSGTVANTGELFF

abundance: -
j_gene: TRBJ2-7
d_gene: TRBD2
v_gene: TRBV7-2
CDR3nt: TGTGCCAGCAGCCCAGCGGGGGGGCCGTACGAGCAGTACTTC
CDR3aa: CASSPAGGPYEQYF

abundance: once
j_gene: TRBJ2-1
d_gene: TRBD2
v_gene: TRBV6-6
CDR3nt: TGTGCCAGCAGTTACTCGACTAGCGAAGGGCATGAGCAGTTCTTC
CDR3aa: CASSYSTSEGHEQFF

abundance: -
j_gene: TRBJ1-5
d_gene: -
v_gene: TRBV2
CDR3nt: TGTGCCAGCATAGCCCTATCGAGACCTGAGAATCAGCCCCAGCATTTT
CDR3aa: CASIALSRPENQPQHF

abundance: -
j_gene: TRBJ1-2
d_gene: TRBD1
v_gene: TRBV7-9
CDR3nt: TGTGCCAGCAGCCGGACAGGTACAGAGGCTAACTATGGCTACACCTTC
CDR3aa: CASSRTGTEANYGYTF

abundance: -
j_gene: TRBJ2-1
d_gene: TRBD1
v_gene: TRBV7-2
CDR3nt: TGTGCCAGCAGCCAGACAGGGGGTTCCTACAATGAGCAGTTCTTC
CDR3aa: CASSQTGGSYNEQFF

abundance: -
j_gene: TRBJ2-3
d_gene: TRBD2
v_gene: TRBV4-2
CDR3nt: TGTGCCAGCAGCCAAGATTATGTATTAGCGGGGGCAGATACGCAGTATTTT
CDR3aa: CASSQDYVLAGADTQYF

abundance: -
j_gene: TRBJ2-2
d_gene: -
v_gene: TRBV28
CDR3nt: TGTGCCAGCAGTTTAAGACAGAACACCGGGGAGCTGTTTTTT
CDR3aa: CASSLRQNTGELFF

abundance: -
j_gene: TRBJ2-7
d_gene: TRBD1
v_gene: TRBV28
CDR3nt: TGTGCCAGCACCCCCGGGACAGGGGATTACGAGCAGTACTTC
CDR3aa: CASTPGTGDYEQYF

abundance: -
j_gene: TRBJ1-4
d_gene: -
v_gene: TRBV28
CDR3nt: TGTGCCAGCACTCGGCTACAGGGAGTAATTGAAAAACTGTTTTTT
CDR3aa: CASTRLQGVIEKLFF

abundance: -
j_gene: TRBJ2-7
d_gene: TRBD1
v_gene: TRBV27
CDR3nt: TGTGCCAGCAGTTTGGGGCAGGGGGCGCTCGAGCAGTACTTC
CDR3aa: CASSLGQGALEQYF

abundance: -
j_gene: TRBJ2-7
d_gene: -
v_gene: TRBV11-2
CDR3nt: TGCGCCAGCAGCCTTACAGGGTCACTCAACTACGAGCAGTACTTC
CDR3aa: CASSLTGSLNYEQYF

abundance: -
j_gene: TRBJ2-6
d_gene: -
v_gene: TRBV4-1
CDR3nt: TGCGCCAGCAGCGAGATGGGGGCCAACGTCCTGACTTTC
CDR3aa: CASSEMGANVLTF

abundance: -
j_gene: TRBJ1-5
d_gene: TRBD1
v_gene: TRBV6-5
CDR3nt: TGTGCCAGCAGTTTCTACAGGGGCAGTCAGCCCCAGCATTTT
CDR3aa: CASSFYRGSQPQHF

abundance: -
j_gene: TRBJ1-2
d_gene: -
v_gene: TRBV30
CDR3nt: TGTGCCTGGAGTGTACACGGGGGGAGCGGCTACACCTTC
CDR3aa: CAWSVHGGSGYTF

abundance: once
j_gene: TRBJ2-2
d_gene: -
v_gene: TRBV5-4
CDR3nt: TGTGCCAGCAGCTTGCCTAGTCAGGGCAGGGAGCTGTTTTTT
CDR3aa: CASSLPSQGRELFF

abundance: few
j_gene: TRBJ1-2
d_gene: -
v_gene: TRBV7-9
CDR3nt: TGTGCCAGCAGCTTAGATCAGGGACTCTATGGCTACACCTTC
CDR3aa: CASSLDQGLYGYTF

abundance: -
j_gene: TRBJ1-1
d_gene: TRBD1
v_gene: TRBV2
CDR3nt: TGTGCCAGCATTGACAGGGGGAACACTGAAGCTTTCTTT
CDR3aa: CASIDRGNTEAFF

abundance: -
j_gene: TRBJ1-1
d_gene: -
v_gene: TRBV7-3
CDR3nt: TGTGCCAGCAGCTCTCAACAGGGAATGAACACTGAAGCTTTCTTT
CDR3aa: CASSSQQGMNTEAFF

abundance: -
j_gene: TRBJ2-2
d_gene: TRBD2
v_gene: TRBV5-1
CDR3nt: TGCGCCAGCAGCTTGGGACTAGCGGGGTTTGCCGGGGAGCTGTTTTTT
CDR3aa: CASSLGLAGFAGELFF

abundance: -
j_gene: TRBJ2-7
d_gene: TRBD1
v_gene: TRBV5-4
CDR3nt: TGTGCCAGCAGCTTGGACAGGGGTAGTGACGAGCAGTACTTC
CDR3aa: CASSLDRGSDEQYF

abundance: -
j_gene: TRBJ2-7
d_gene: -
v_gene: TRBV28
CDR3nt: TGTGCCAGCAGTCCCCAAGGGGACTGGAAGAACGAGCAGTACTTC
CDR3aa: CASSPQGDWKNEQYF

abundance: once
j_gene: TRBJ1-1
d_gene: -
v_gene: TRBV18
CDR3nt: TGTGCCAGCTCACCAAGGCAGGGGAGGGACACTGAAGCTTTCTTT
CDR3aa: CASSPRQGRDTEAFF

abundance: -
j_gene: TRBJ1-1
d_gene: -
v_gene: TRBV10-3
CDR3nt: TGTGCCACGAACAGGCTGAACACTGAAGCTTTCTTT
CDR3aa: CATNRLNTEAFF

abundance: few
j_gene: TRBJ2-1
d_gene: -
v_gene: TRBV18
CDR3nt: TGTGCCAGCTCCCCCCGCCAGTACGAGCAGTTCTTC
CDR3aa: CASSPRQYEQFF

abundance: -
j_gene: TRBJ1-1
d_gene: -
v_gene: TRBV19
CDR3nt: TGTGCCAGTAGTCGGGAGAACACTGAAGCTTTCTTT
CDR3aa: CASSRENTEAFF

abundance: once
j_gene: TRBJ2-7
d_gene: TRBD1
v_gene: TRBV7-2
CDR3nt: TGTGCCAGCGGATACCGGGACAGGGGGGCCGAGCAGTACTTC
CDR3aa: CASGYRDRGAEQYF

abundance: once
j_gene: TRBJ1-1
d_gene: -
v_gene: TRBV7-2
CDR3nt: TGTGCCAGCAGCCCCCGAGGGGGATACACTGAAGCTTTCTTT
CDR3aa: CASSPRGGYTEAFF